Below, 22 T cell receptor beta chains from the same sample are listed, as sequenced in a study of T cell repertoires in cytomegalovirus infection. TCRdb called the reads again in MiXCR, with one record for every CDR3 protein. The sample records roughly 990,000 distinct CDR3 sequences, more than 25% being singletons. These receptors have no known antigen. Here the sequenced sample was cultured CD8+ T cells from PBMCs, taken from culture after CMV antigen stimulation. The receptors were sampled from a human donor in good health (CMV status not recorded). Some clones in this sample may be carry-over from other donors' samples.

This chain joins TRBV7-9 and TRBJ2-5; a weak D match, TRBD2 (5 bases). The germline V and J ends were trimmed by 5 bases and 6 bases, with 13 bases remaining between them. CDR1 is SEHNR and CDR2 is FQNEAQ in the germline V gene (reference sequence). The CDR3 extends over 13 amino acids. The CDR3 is CASSPPSGKTQYF. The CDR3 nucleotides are TGTGCCAGCAGCCCGCCATCGGGGAAGACCCAGTACTTC. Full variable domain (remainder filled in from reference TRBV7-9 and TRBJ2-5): DTGVSQNPRHKITKRGQNVTFRCDPISEHNRLYWYRQTLGQGPEFLTYFQNEAQLEKSRLLSDRFSAERPKGSFSTLEIQRTEQGDSAMYLCASSPPSGKTQYFGPGTRLLVL.

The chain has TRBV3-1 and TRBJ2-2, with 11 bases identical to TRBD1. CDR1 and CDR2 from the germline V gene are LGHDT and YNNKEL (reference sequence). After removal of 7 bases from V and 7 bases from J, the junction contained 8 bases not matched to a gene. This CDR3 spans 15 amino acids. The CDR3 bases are TGTGCCAGCAATCCGGACAGGGGGCGGAGCGGGGAGCTGTTTTTT. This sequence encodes CASNPDRGRSGELFF.

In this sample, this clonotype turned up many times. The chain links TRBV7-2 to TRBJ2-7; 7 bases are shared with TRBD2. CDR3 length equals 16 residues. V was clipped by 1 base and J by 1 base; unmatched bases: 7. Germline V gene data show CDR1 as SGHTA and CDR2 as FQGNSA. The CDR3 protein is CASSLDELASSYEQYF. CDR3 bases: TGTGCCAGCAGCTTAGACGAACTAGCGTCTTCCTACGAGCAGTACTTC.

The CDR3, as DNA: TGTGCCAGCAGTTACCCGGGACAGGGGGCGCATGGCTACACCTTC. Encoded protein: CASSYPGQGAHGYTF. The rearrangement links TRBV6-6 to TRBJ1-2; 12 positions match TRBD1. Germline CDR1 reads MNHNY; CDR2 reads SVGAGI (reference sequence). The V gene end was trimmed by 2 bases and the J gene end by 6 bases; junction bases not matched to a gene: 4. CDR3 length equals 15 residues.

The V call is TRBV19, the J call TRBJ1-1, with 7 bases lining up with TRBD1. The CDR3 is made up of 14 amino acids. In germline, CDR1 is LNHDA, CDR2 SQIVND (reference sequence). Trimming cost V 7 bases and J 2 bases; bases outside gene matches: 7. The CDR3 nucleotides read TGTGCCAGTACCTGGACAGGCATTAACACTGAAGCTTTCTTT. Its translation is CASTWTGINTEAFF.

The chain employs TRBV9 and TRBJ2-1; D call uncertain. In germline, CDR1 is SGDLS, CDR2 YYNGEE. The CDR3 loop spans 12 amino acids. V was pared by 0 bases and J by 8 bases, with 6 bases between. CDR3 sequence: CASSVGLDEQFF. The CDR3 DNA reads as TGTGCCAGCAGCGTAGGATTGGATGAGCAGTTCTTC. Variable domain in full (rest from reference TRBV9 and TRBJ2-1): DSGVTQTPKHLITATGQRVTLRCSPRSGDLSVYWYQQSLDQGLQFLIQYYNGEERAKGNILERFSAQQFPDLHSELNLSSLELGDSALYFCASSVGLDEQFFGPGTRLTVL.

CDR3 in amino acids: CASARVIHNEQFF. The DNA of the CDR3 is TGTGCCAGTGCCAGGGTCATTCACAATGAGCAGTTCTTC. The genes are TRBV27 and TRBJ2-1; D perhaps matches TRBD1 (5 bases). Deletions cut 9 bases from V and 5 bases from J, with 14 bases between. The CDR3 has 13 residues. CDR1 is MNHEY, CDR2 SMNVEV, per germline (reference sequence).

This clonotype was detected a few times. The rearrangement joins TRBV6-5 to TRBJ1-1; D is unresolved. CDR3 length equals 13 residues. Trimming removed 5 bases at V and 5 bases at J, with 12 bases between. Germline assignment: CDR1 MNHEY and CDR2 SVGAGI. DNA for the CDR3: TGTGCCAGCAGTCTGACTACTACTACTGAAGCTTTCTTT. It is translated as CASSLTTTTEAFF.

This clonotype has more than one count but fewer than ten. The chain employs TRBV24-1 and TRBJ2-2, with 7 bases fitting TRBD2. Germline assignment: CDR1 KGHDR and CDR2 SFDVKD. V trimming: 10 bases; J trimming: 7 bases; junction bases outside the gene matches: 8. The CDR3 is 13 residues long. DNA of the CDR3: TGTGCCACTACCGCCGGGGGGATCGGGGAGCTGTTTTTT. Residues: CATTAGGIGELFF.

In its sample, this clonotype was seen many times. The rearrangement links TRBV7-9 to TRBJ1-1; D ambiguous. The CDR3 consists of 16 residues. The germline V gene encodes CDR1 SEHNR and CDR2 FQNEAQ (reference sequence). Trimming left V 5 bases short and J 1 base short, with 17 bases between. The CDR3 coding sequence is TGTGCCAGCAGCGATGAGATGGTCTCCCCGAACACTGAAGCTTTCTTT. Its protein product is CASSDEMVSPNTEAFF.

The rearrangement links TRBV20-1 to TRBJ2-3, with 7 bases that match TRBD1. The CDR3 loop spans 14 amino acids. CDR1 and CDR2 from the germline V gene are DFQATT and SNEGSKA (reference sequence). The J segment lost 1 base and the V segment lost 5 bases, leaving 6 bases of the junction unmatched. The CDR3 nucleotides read TGCAGTGCTGTAGACAGGGCCGGCACAGATACGCAGTATTTT. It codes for CSAVDRAGTDTQYF.

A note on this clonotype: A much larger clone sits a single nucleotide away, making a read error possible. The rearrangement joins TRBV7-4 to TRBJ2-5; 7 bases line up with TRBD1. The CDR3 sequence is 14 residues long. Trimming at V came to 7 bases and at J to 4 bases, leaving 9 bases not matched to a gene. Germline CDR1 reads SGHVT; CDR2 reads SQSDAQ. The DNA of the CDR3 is TGTGCCAGCAACCCCAGACAGGGACGAGAGACCCAGTACTTC. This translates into CASNPRQGRETQYF.

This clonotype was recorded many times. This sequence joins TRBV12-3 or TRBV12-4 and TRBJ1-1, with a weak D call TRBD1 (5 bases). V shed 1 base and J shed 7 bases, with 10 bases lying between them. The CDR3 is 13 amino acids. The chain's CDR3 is CASSLGPGNEAFF. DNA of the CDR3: TGTGCCAGCAGTTTAGGGCCAGGGAATGAAGCTTTCTTT.

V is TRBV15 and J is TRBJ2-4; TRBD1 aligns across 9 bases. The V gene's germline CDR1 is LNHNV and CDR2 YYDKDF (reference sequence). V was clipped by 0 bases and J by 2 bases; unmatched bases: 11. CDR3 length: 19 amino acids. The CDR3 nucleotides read TGTGCCACCAGCAGAGACCCTCAACAGGGGGCCACCTCCAAAAACATTCAGTACTTC. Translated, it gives CATSRDPQQGATSKNIQYF.

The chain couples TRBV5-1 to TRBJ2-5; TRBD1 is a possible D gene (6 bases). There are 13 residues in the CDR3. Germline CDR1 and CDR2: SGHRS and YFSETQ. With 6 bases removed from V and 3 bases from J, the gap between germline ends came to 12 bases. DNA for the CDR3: TGCGCCAGCACTTCGGCAGGGGAAGAGACCCAGTACTTC. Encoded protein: CASTSAGEETQYF.

CDR3 sequence reads: CASGGLDMGQSNYGYTF. CDR3 sequence (DNA): TGTGCCAGCGGAGGCCTGGACATGGGGCAGAGTAACTATGGCTACACCTTC. The rearrangement uses TRBV12-3 or TRBV12-4 and TRBJ1-2, with D maybe TRBD1 (5 bases). The CDR3 has 17 residues. V was clipped by 8 bases and J by 1 base, with 23 bases between them.

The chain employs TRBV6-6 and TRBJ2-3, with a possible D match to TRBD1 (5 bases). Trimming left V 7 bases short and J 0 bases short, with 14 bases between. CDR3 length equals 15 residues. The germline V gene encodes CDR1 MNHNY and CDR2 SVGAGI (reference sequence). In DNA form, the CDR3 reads TGTGCCAGCACCGCCAGGGCCCTTAGCACAGATACGCAGTATTTT. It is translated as CASTARALSTDTQYF.

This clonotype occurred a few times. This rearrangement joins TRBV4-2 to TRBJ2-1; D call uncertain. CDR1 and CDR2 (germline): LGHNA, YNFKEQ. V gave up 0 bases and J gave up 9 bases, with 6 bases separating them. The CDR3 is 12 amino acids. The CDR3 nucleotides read TGTGCCAGCAGCCAAGATTTGGGTGAGCAGTTCTTC. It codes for CASSQDLGEQFF.

The CDR3 here is CAISGQATSNYGYTF. CDR3 bases: TGTGCCATCAGTGGACAGGCGACTTCTAACTATGGCTACACCTTC. The genes are TRBV10-3 and TRBJ1-2; a weak D match, TRBD1 (6 bases). CDR3 length: 15 residues. Germline V gene sequence: CDR1 ENHRY, CDR2 SYGVKD. Between the trimmed V and J ends, which lost 4 bases and 0 bases, there was a span of 12 bases.

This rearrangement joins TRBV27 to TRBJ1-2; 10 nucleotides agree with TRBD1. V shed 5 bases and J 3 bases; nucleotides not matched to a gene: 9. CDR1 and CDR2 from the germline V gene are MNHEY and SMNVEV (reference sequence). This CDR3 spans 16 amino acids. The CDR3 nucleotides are TGTGCCAGCAGTAAACGACAGGGGGCTAGGGACTATGGCTACACCTTC. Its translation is CASSKRQGARDYGYTF.

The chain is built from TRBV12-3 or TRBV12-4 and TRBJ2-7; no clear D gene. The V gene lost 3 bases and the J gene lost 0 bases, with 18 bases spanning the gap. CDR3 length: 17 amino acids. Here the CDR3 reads CASSFGGATFSSYEQYF. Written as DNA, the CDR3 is TGTGCCAGCAGTTTTGGCGGCGCCACTTTTAGCTCCTACGAGCAGTACTTC.

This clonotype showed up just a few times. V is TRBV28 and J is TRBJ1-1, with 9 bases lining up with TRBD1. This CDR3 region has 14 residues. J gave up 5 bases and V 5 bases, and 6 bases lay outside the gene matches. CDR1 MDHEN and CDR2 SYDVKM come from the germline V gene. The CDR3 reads CASSTGQGKTEAFF. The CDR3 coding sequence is TGTGCCAGCAGTACCGGACAGGGGAAGACTGAAGCTTTCTTT.